The 27 T cell receptor beta chains in this list originate from one sample, sequenced in a study of tissue T cells after allogeneic stem cell transplantation. The time point denotes: mouse harvest day 7 after allogeneic transplant. The graft held 10^6 splenic CD5+ T cells and 10^7 T-cell-depleted bone marrow cells. Assay used: immunoSEQ multiplex PCR; TCRdb lists only in-frame clones, some missing. The sample includes around 9,000 clones, about 42% seen only once; the top ten take about 7%. Sample: gut tissue. The receptors were gathered from a female BALB/c mouse given C57BL/6 T cells with graft-versus-host disease after an allogeneic hematopoietic cell transplant.

On this clone itself: Gene names denote mouse genes. The DNA ends 1 residue before the CDR3 does, and the rest of the CDR3 is filled in from the germline J gene. V is TRBV5 and J is TRBJ2-5, with D possibly TRBD1 on 6 matching bases. The germline V gene encodes CDR1 LGHNA and CDR2 YNLKQL (reference sequence). The CDR3 length is 15 residues. V lost 0 bases to trimming and J lost 6 bases, with 13 bases between them. The covered CDR3 bases are TGTGCCAGCAGCCAAGACAGGGGAGTCGGGGACACCCAGTAC. This codes for CASSQDRGVGDTQY. Given in full, the CDR3 is CASSQDRGVGDTQYF.

As concerns this clone: These gene names are mouse names. The read stops 1 residue short of the end of the CDR3; the missing end is completed from the germline J gene. The chain links TRBV12-2 to TRBJ2-5, with TRBD2 identical over 7 bases. Germline assignment: CDR1 SGHLS and CDR2 HYDKME. The CDR3 is 14 amino acids. Trimming removed 0 bases from V and 3 bases from J; junction bases left unmatched: 2. The part of the CDR3 DNA that was read is TGTGCCAGCTCTCTCGGCTGGGGGCAAGACACCCAGTAC. Its translation: CASSLGWGQDTQY. From start to end, the CDR3 is CASSLGWGQDTQYF. The full variable domain, with the rest looked up from reference TRBV12-2 and TRBJ2-5, is NSGVVQSPRYIIKGKGERSILKCIPISGHLSVAWYQQTQGQELKFFIQHYDKMERDKGNLPSRFSVQQFDDYHSEMNMSALELEDSAVYFCASSLGWGQDTQYFGPGTRLLVL.

On this clone itself: Genes and germline are mouse. Read data end 1 residue before the CDR3 end; the end is taken from the germline J gene. The chain couples TRBV26 to TRBJ2-7; 7 bases fit TRBD2. CDR3 size: 13 residues. V shed 2 bases and J 4 bases; nucleotides not matched to a gene: 2. Germline CDR1 is KGHPV and CDR2 is FQNQEV (reference sequence). The DNA read from the CDR3 is TGTGCCAGCAGTCTGATGACTGGGTATGAACAGTAC. Protein product: CASSLMTGYEQY. The full CDR3 is CASSLMTGYEQYF.

Turning to this clone: Germline and genes here are mouse. The read ends 1 residue early relative to the CDR3; the germline J gene fills the gap. V gene TRBV20 combines with J gene TRBJ2-5, with 9 bases fitting TRBD2. V lost 0 bases, J lost 2 bases, and 0 bases stayed unmatched. CDR3 length: 14 amino acids. Germline V gives CDR1 GFQATS, CDR2 STVNSAI. Partial CDR3 DNA: TGTGGTGCTAGGGACTGGGGGGGCCAAGACACCCAGTAC. The encoded protein is CGARDWGGQDTQY. From start to end, the CDR3 is CGARDWGGQDTQYF.

Regarding this clone: The gene names here belong to mouse. The read comes to an end 1 residue before the CDR3 does, leaving the germline J gene to fill in the end. The V and J genes are TRBV26 and TRBJ2-7; D unresolved. V dropped 1 base and J dropped 7 bases, with 8 bases sitting between them. CDR3 length: 12 residues. Looked up from germline, CDR1 is KGHPV and CDR2 is FQNQEV (reference sequence). Partial CDR3 DNA: TGTGCCAGCAGTCTGTGGGAAATGGAACAGTAC. It codes for CASSLWEMEQY. Given in full, the CDR3 is CASSLWEMEQYF.

On this clone: Mouse germline and gene names are used. The CDR3 extends 1 residue past the end of the read, so its final part is completed from the germline J gene. This chain joins TRBV4 and TRBJ2-7; TRBD1 aligns across 9 bases. Germline lookup yields CDR1 LGHDT and CDR2 YNNKQL (reference sequence). V shed 4 bases and J 4 bases; nucleotides not matched to a gene: 2. The CDR3 is 13 amino acids. Here the CDR3 reads CASSFGTGYEQYF. The DNA read from the CDR3 is TGTGCCAGCAGCTTCGGGACAGGGTATGAACAGTAC.

Concerning this clone: The listed genes are named as in mouse. The DNA ends 1 residue before the CDR3 does, and the rest of the CDR3 is filled in from the germline J gene. The chain uses TRBV3 and TRBJ1-1; TRBD1 matches 9 bases. From germline, CDR1 is SNHLY and CDR2 FYNGKV (reference sequence). V shed 5 bases, J shed 5 bases, and the junction held 3 bases outside the gene matches. There are 13 residues in the CDR3. CDR3 DNA (partial): TGTGCCAGCAGCGACGGGACAGGGACAGAAGTCTTC. Protein: CASSDGTGTEVF. The complete CDR3 sequence is CASSDGTGTEVFF.

Notes on this clone: Germline and genes here are mouse. The read ends 1 residue before the CDR3 terminus; that terminus is restored from the germline J gene. The chain uses TRBV26 and TRBJ2-3; D uncertain. This CDR3 region has 13 residues. The V end lost 2 bases, the J end lost 0 bases, and 3 bases lay between the germline ends. The V gene's germline CDR1 is KGHPV and CDR2 FQNQEV (reference sequence). Incomplete CDR3 DNA: TGTGCCAGCAGTCTGAACAGTGCAGAAACGCTGTAT. Translation gives CASSLNSAETLY. The complete CDR3 protein is CASSLNSAETLYF. Together with reference TRBV26 and TRBJ2-3, the CDR3 gives the full variable domain: NSKVIQTPRYLVKGQGQKAKMRCIPEKGHPVVFWYQQNKNNEFKFLINFQNQEVLQQIDMTEKRFSAECPSNSPCSLEIQSSEAGDSALYLCASSLNSAETLYFGSGTRLTVL.

Of note for this clone: Mouse germline and gene names are used. With the read ending 1 residue before the CDR3 end, the germline J gene is used to fill in that end. V usage is TRBV26 and J usage is TRBJ1-2; perhaps TRBD1 as D (6 bases). CDR1 and CDR2 (germline): KGHPV, FQNQEV (reference sequence). CDR3 length: 14 amino acids. V lost 6 bases and J lost 0, with 11 bases in between. The DNA read from the CDR3 is TGTGCCAGCAGGACCGGGACATCAAACTCCGACTACACC. Translation: CASRTGTSNSDYT. The entire CDR3 reads CASRTGTSNSDYTF.

Turning to this clone: Gene names are mouse gene names. The read ends 1 residue early relative to the CDR3; the germline J gene fills the gap. The chain combines TRBV26 with TRBJ1-1; the D gene is possibly TRBD1 (6 bases). Trimming removed 5 bases at V and 3 bases at J, with 10 bases between. Germline V CDR1 and CDR2: KGHPV, FQNQEV (reference sequence). The CDR3 is 13 residues long. The CDR3 reads CASSVRGDTEVFF. The sequenced CDR3 bases are TGTGCCAGCAGTGTCAGGGGTGACACAGAAGTCTTC.

On this clone: Mouse germline and gene names are used. The sequenced fragment ends 1 residue before the CDR3 boundary, so the rest is inferred from the germline J gene. V usage is TRBV12-2 and J usage is TRBJ1-6; D unresolved. TRBJ1-6 is noted as an ORF with a role that remains uncertain. This CDR3 contains 12 residues. Germline values: CDR1 SGHLS, CDR2 HYDKME. V gave up 3 bases and J gave up 5 bases, with 4 bases separating them. CDR3 amino acids: CASSINNSPLYF. The sequenced part of the CDR3 DNA is TGTGCCAGCTCTATTAATAATTCGCCCCTCTAC.

Concerning this clone itself: Gene names follow the mouse nomenclature. The CDR3 goes on 1 residue after the read ends, and that part is filled in from the germline J gene. The rearrangement links TRBV12-2 to TRBJ1-3; 10 positions agree with TRBD1. The V and J ends lost 2 bases and 0 bases, in that order; junction bases with no gene match: 6. The CDR3 runs 17 residues. The germline gives CDR1 SGHLS, CDR2 HYDKME. CDR3 amino acids: CASSPRTGGNSGNTLYF. The CDR3 bases that were read are TGTGCCAGCTCTCCCCGGACAGGGGGGAATTCTGGAAATACGCTCTAT.

About this clone: Any gene name here is a mouse gene name. Coverage ceases 1 residue before the CDR3 finishes, and the germline J gene fills in the end. V gene TRBV16 combines with J gene TRBJ2-7, with D tentatively TRBD1 or TRBD2 (5 bases each). The CDR3 is 14 residues long. V shed 0 bases and J shed 2 bases, with 8 bases lying between them. CDR1 is SGHSA and CDR2 is FRNQAP in the germline V gene. The CDR3 loop reads CASSLEGDAYEQYF. Partial CDR3 DNA: TGTGCAAGCAGCTTAGAGGGGGACGCCTATGAACAGTAC.

Judged by abundance, this clone is medium-sized (0.01 to 0.1%). The gene symbols are mouse symbols. The read falls 1 residue short of the CDR3 end, and the missing part is taken from the germline J gene. V gene TRBV5 combines with J gene TRBJ2-1; 12 nucleotides line up with TRBD2. The CDR3 loop spans 16 amino acids. J was trimmed by 7 bases and V by 4 bases; bases with no gene match: 8. Germline CDR1 and CDR2: LGHNA and YNLKQL (reference sequence). CDR3 region: CASSPQTGGARAEQFF. CDR3 DNA (partial): TGTGCCAGCAGCCCCCAGACTGGGGGGGCGCGGGCTGAGCAGTTC.

Judged by abundance, this clone is medium-sized. Genes and germline come from the mouse. The read is 1 residue too short to cover the CDR3 end, so that end is filled in from the germline J gene. The chain employs TRBV26 and TRBJ2-7; D is unresolved. The germline V and J ends were trimmed by 2 bases and 0 bases, with 5 bases remaining between them. There are 13 residues in the CDR3. The V gene's germline CDR1 is KGHPV and CDR2 FQNQEV (reference sequence). Incomplete CDR3 DNA: TGTGCCAGCAGTCTGATAGGCTCCTATGAACAGTAC. Translation gives CASSLIGSYEQY. The entire CDR3 protein reads CASSLIGSYEQYF.

In its sample, this clone was seen a few times. Mouse gene names and germline throughout. The read ends 1 residue before the CDR3 terminus; that terminus is restored from the germline J gene. This chain links TRBV26 with TRBJ1-4, with 9 bases that match TRBD1. V was pared by 2 bases and J by 3 bases, with 1 base of the junction left unmatched. Germline V gene sequence: CDR1 KGHPV, CDR2 FQNQEV (reference sequence). This CDR3 spans 15 amino acids. CDR3 residues: CASSLTGGANERLFF. CDR3 DNA (partial): TGTGCCAGCAGTCTGACAGGGGGCGCCAACGAAAGATTATTT.

Turning to this clone: Genes and germline are mouse. The read comes to an end 1 residue before the CDR3 does, leaving the germline J gene to fill in the end. This sequence joins TRBV2 and TRBJ2-4; the match to TRBD2 covers 10 bases. The germline V gene has CDR1 LGHNA and CDR2 YSYQKL. The CDR3 consists of 17 residues. V was clipped by 0 bases and J by 1 base; unmatched bases: 4. CDR3 sequence reads: CASSQEAGGARQNTLYF. The sequenced CDR3 bases are TGTGCCAGCAGCCAAGAGGCTGGGGGGGCACGTCAAAACACCTTGTAC.

This clone was seen only a few times. The genes are named according to mouse. Coverage ceases 1 residue before the CDR3 finishes, and the germline J gene fills in the end. The rearrangement links TRBV3 to TRBJ1-4; 9 bases agree with TRBD1. With 4 bases clipped from V and 7 bases from J, the junction kept 4 bases outside the gene matches. Germline lookup yields CDR1 SNHLY and CDR2 FYNGKV (reference sequence). This CDR3 has 14 amino acids. Incomplete CDR3 DNA: TGTGCCAGCAGCTCCGGGACAGGGATCGAAAGATTATTT. Translating it yields CASSSGTGIERLF. The full CDR3 sequence reads CASSSGTGIERLFF.

Within the sample, this clone is medium-sized. Genes here carry mouse names. The CDR3 end is not reached by the read, which stops 1 residue before it; the germline J gene fills it in. V is TRBV13-2 and J is TRBJ2-3; possible D gene TRBD2, 7 bases. V was cut by 2 bases and J by 0 bases, with 10 bases left in between. The CDR3 spans 15 residues. Per the germline V gene, CDR1 is NNHNN and CDR2 is SYGAGS (reference sequence). CDR3 in amino acids: CASGDWGPSAETLYF. The CDR3 bases that were read are TGTGCCAGCGGTGACTGGGGGCCTAGTGCAGAAACGCTGTAT.

About this clone itself: Gene labels here are mouse ones. The read finishes 1 residue shy of the CDR3 end, and the germline J gene is used to complete it. The V and J genes are TRBV13-2 and TRBJ2-7; 7 nucleotides agree with TRBD2. With 0 bases clipped from V and 7 bases from J, the junction kept 10 bases outside the gene matches. Germline loops: CDR1 NNHNN, CDR2 SYGAGS (reference sequence). This CDR3 has 15 amino acids. CDR3 DNA, as far as it was read: TGTGCCAGCGGTGATGCCGGCCTGGGGGTCGGGGAACAGTAC. Protein product: CASGDAGLGVGEQY. The entire CDR3 reads CASGDAGLGVGEQYF.

Concerning this clone itself: Gene names denote mouse genes. With the read ending 1 residue before the CDR3 end, the germline J gene is used to fill in that end. This chain uses TRBV13-2 with TRBJ1-4; 10 nucleotides agree with TRBD1. The CDR3 is 13 amino acids. V lost 9 bases to trimming and J lost 4 bases; unmatched junction nucleotides: 3. The V gene's germline CDR1 is NNHNN and CDR2 SYGAGS (reference sequence). The CDR3 bases that were read are TGTGCCACCGGGACAGGGGTCAACGAAAGATTATTT. It is translated as CATGTGVNERLF. The entire CDR3 protein is CATGTGVNERLFF.

This clone has only a few counts. The genes and germline here are from mouse. Read data end 1 residue before the CDR3 end; the end is taken from the germline J gene. V is TRBV13-2 and J is TRBJ1-1; D uncertain. The V gene's germline CDR1 is NNHNN and CDR2 SYGAGS (reference sequence). The CDR3 is 11 amino acids. The V gene lost 0 bases and the J gene lost 5 bases, with 2 bases spanning the gap. The DNA read from the CDR3 is TGTGCCAGCGGTGATGGTACAGAAGTCTTC. This codes for CASGDGTEVF. The CDR3, in full, reads CASGDGTEVFF.

Comment on this clone: Mouse names are used for the genes. Coverage ceases 1 residue before the CDR3 finishes, and the germline J gene fills in the end. This chain joins TRBV5 and TRBJ1-2, with 7 bases aligning to TRBD1. The CDR3 runs to 15 residues. CDR1 and CDR2 from the germline V gene are LGHNA and YNLKQL (reference sequence). V trimming: 0 bases; J trimming: 0 bases; junction bases outside the gene matches: 1. The CDR3: CASSQEGGANSDYTF. The part of the CDR3 DNA that was read is TGTGCCAGCAGCCAAGAAGGGGGCGCAAACTCCGACTACACC.

This clone was picked up a small number of times. These gene names are mouse names. The DNA ends 1 residue before the CDR3 does, and the rest of the CDR3 is filled in from the germline J gene. This sequence joins TRBV17 and TRBJ2-2; 7 bases map to TRBD2. This CDR3 contains 13 residues. V shed 8 bases, J shed 1 base, and the junction held 1 base outside the gene matches. The germline CDR1 and CDR2 sequences are MNHDT and YYDKIL. The CDR3 region is CASRGGNTGQLYF. The part of the CDR3 DNA that was read is TGTGCTAGCCGGGGGGGAAACACCGGGCAGCTCTAC.

For this clone: Gene names follow the mouse nomenclature. From the germline J gene comes the end of the CDR3, since the read stops 1 residue before it. The chain recombines TRBV5 with TRBJ1-3, with TRBD1 as a possible D gene (6 bases). With 0 bases removed from V and 0 bases from J, the gap between germline ends came to 12 bases. This CDR3 has 17 residues. Germline CDR1 is LGHNA and CDR2 is YNLKQL (reference sequence). CDR3 in amino acids: CASSQEWQGNSGNTLYF. The DNA read from the CDR3 is TGTGCCAGCAGCCAAGAATGGCAGGGGAATTCTGGAAATACGCTCTAT.

Comment on this clone: Here the gene names and germline are mouse. Sequencing ends 1 residue short of the CDR3 end; the germline J gene provides the rest. The V call is TRBV13-2, the J call TRBJ2-2; possible D gene TRBD2, 5 bases. The CDR3 sequence is 15 residues long. Between the trimmed V and J ends, which lost 3 bases and 0 bases, there was a span of 9 bases. CDR1 and CDR2 from the germline V gene are NNHNN and SYGAGS (reference sequence). CDR3 amino acids: CASGGRTPNTGQLYF. The CDR3 bases that were read are TGTGCCAGCGGTGGGAGGACTCCAAACACCGGGCAGCTCTAC.

This clone was seen only a few times. Genes here carry mouse names. The read ends 1 residue shy of where the CDR3 ends; the end is completed using the germline J gene. This sequence joins TRBV31 and TRBJ2-7; D remains ambiguous. V was trimmed by 4 bases and J by 4 bases, leaving 8 bases between them. The CDR3 totals 11 residues. The germline CDR1 and CDR2 sequences are GKSSPN and SITVG. Partial CDR3 DNA: TGTGCCTGGAATGCAGAGTATGAACAGTAC. Amino acids: CAWNAEYEQY. The full CDR3 protein reads CAWNAEYEQYF.